Detailed here is one T cell receptor (beta chain). The data were taken from a study of control samples from healthy donors and cancer patients. This CDR3 is built from 14 residues. Germline CDR1 and CDR2: SGDLS and YYNGEE. Trimming took 4 bases from V and 8 from J, leaving 13 bases between them. Sequencing was performed with immunoSEQ multiplex PCR; in TCRdb, only in-frame clones are kept and a portion is missing. Found here are 73,000 or so clones, roughly 84% of them singletons; the top ten hold 3.5% to 4%. The receptor was isolated from a woman aged 45-59 years in good health. This rearrangement joins TRBV9 to TRBJ1-6, with D possibly matching TRBD1 (6 bases). Sequences were obtained from blood. This CDR3 is CASSLKGGHSPLHF. DNA for the CDR3: TGTGCCAGCAGCCTCAAGGGGGGGCATTCACCCCTCCACTTT.